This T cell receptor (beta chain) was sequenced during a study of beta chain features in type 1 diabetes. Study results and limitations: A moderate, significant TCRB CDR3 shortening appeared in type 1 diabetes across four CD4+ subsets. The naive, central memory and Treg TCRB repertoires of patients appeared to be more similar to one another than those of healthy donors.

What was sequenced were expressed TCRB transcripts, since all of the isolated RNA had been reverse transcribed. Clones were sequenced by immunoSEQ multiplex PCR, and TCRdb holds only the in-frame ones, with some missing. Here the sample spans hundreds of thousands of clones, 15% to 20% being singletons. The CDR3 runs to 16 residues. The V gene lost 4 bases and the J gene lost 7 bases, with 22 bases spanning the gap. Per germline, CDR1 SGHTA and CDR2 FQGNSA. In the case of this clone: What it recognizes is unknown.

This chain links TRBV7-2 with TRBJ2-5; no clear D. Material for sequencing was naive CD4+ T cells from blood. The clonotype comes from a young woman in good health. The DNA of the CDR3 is TGTGCCAGCAGCTCGACCAGAGCGACCGGTGGGATGACCCAGTACTTC. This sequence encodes CASSSTRATGGMTQYF.